This TCR beta chain emerged from a study of neurological immune-mediated disorders. A 10-nucleotide random UMI tagged transcripts in template-switch 5'RACE cDNA synthesis. Each CDR3 protein is one row after TCRdb ran MiXCR on the 5' RACE reads. Of tens of thousands of distinct CDR3 sequences listed, 10% are singletons. Study-wide findings and caveats: HTLV-1-associated myelopathy had the most TCR clonal expansion, and multiple sclerosis had the least, less than healthy controls. CDR3 amino acid sequences found in expanded clones were never shared across subjects, suggesting private repertoires in all groups.

Germline V gives CDR1 DFQATT, CDR2 SNEGSKA (reference sequence). V dropped 5 bases and J dropped 8; count of bases not matched to a gene: 11. The CDR3 contains 15 residues. Unsorted libraries were derived from 2 million PBMCs stored at -80 C. This clonotype was seen at least ten times. The antigen remains undetermined. This clonotype was obtained from a woman aged 25 to 45 with HTLV-1-associated myelopathy (HAM/TSP). This sequence joins TRBV20-1 and TRBJ2-3; TRBD2 aligns across 12 bases. Sequencing used PBMCs. CDR3 coding DNA: TGCAGTGCTTTCCTAGCGGGGGGGGGTTGGGGTACGCAGTATTTT. The encoded protein is CSAFLAGGGWGTQYF.